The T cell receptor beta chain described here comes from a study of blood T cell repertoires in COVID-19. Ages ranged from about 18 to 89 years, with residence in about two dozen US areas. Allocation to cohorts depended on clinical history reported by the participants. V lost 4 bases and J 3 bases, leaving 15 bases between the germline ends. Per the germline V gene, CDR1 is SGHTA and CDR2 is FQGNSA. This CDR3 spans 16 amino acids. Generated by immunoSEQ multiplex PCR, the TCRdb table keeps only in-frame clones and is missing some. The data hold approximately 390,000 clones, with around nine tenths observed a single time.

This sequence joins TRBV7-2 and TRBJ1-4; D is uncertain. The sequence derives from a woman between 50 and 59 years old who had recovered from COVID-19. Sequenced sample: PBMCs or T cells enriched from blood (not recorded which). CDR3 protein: CASSSGSVSANEKLFF. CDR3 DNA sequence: TGTGCCAGCAGCTCCGGGAGCGTGTCAGCTAATGAAAAACTGTTTTTT.